The rows below give T cell receptor beta chains drawn from one sample of a study of T cell responses to AZD1222 COVID-19 vaccine. The data were produced by immunoSEQ multiplex PCR, yet TCRdb's version contains in-frame clones alone and is incomplete. The table has over 100,000 clones, roughly nine tenths seen once. Here the sequenced sample was peripheral blood, taken on day 0 of AZD1222 vaccination. The receptors derive from an adult in good health. Both conserved end residues are part of each CDR3. Fields, in order: J gene, V gene, clone size, D gene, CDR3 protein, CDR3 DNA. D genes are given only for firm matches. The listing skips clone size in some rows; elsewhere it reads once, few, many or a size class.

TRBJ1-2,TRBV24-1,NA,NA,CATSNFGGDGYTF,TGTGCCACCAGTAATTTCGGGGGCGATGGCTACACCTTC
TRBJ1-2,TRBV19,few,TRBD1,CASSIDLPGGRGYTF,TGTGCCAGTAGTATAGATCTGCCAGGGGGCCGTGGCTACACCTTC
TRBJ1-4,TRBV28,NA,NA,CASHGEKLFF,TGTGCCAGCCATGGCGAAAAACTGTTTTTT
TRBJ2-4,TRBV9,NA,TRBD2,CASSPWIAGAGDIQYF,TGTGCCAGCAGCCCCTGGATAGCGGGGGCGGGGGACATTCAGTACTTC
TRBJ1-4,TRBV6-5,NA,TRBD1,CASSDTGGNEKLFF,TGTGCCAGCAGCGATACAGGGGGTAATGAAAAACTGTTTTTT
TRBJ1-1,TRBV5-1,NA,NA,CASSLEDDSEAFF,TGCGCCAGCAGCCTGGAAGATGACAGTGAAGCTTTCTTT
TRBJ1-1,TRBV28,NA,NA,CASISPQGNTEAFF,TGTGCCAGCATATCCCCACAGGGGAACACTGAAGCTTTCTTT
TRBJ2-3,TRBV6-2/TRBV6-3,NA,NA,CASSYTLDTQYF,TGTGCCAGCAGTTACACACTAGATACGCAGTATTTT
TRBJ2-5,TRBV20-1,NA,TRBD1,CSASNGSDRGLETQYF,TGCAGTGCTAGTAATGGATCGGACAGGGGGCTAGAGACCCAGTACTTC
TRBJ2-3,TRBV7-2,few,NA,CASSLSTLPDRQYF,TGTGCCAGCAGCCTATCCACACTCCCCGATCGGCAGTATTTT
TRBJ2-1,TRBV5-1,NA,NA,CASSEDSYNEQFF,TGCGCCAGCAGCGAGGACTCATACAATGAGCAGTTCTTC
TRBJ2-2,TRBV6-4,NA,NA,CASSRQGGTGELFF,TGTGCCAGCAGCCGACAGGGAGGGACCGGGGAGCTGTTTTTT
TRBJ2-5,TRBV1,NA,NA,CTSSQDRVAGGRRETQYF,TGCACCAGCAGCCAAGATAGAGTAGCGGGGGGCCGGAGAGAGACCCAGTACTTC
TRBJ2-7,TRBV5-1,NA,NA,CASSHRDGSYEQYF,TGCGCCAGCAGCCACCGGGACGGTTCCTACGAGCAGTACTTC